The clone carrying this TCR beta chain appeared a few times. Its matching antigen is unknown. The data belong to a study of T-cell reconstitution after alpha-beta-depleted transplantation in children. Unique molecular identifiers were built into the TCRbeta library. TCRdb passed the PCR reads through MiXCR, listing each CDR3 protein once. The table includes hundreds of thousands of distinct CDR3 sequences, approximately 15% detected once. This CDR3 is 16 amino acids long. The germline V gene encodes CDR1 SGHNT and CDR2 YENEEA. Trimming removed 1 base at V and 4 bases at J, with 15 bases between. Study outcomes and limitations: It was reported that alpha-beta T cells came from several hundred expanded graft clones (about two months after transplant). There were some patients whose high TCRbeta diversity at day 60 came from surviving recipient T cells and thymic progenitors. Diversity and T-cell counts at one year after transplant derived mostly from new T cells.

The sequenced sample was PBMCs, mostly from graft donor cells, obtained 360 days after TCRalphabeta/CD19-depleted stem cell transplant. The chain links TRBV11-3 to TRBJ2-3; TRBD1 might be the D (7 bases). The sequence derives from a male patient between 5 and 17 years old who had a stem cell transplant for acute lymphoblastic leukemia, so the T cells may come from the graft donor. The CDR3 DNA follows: TGTGCCAGCAGCTTAGCCCGACAGGGAGGCGCAGATACGCAGTATTTT. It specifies CASSLARQGGADTQYF.